This paragraph covers one TCR beta chain sequence. Its target is not known. Since a much larger clone is just one base distant, this may be a read error. Investigators took 8 to 10 milliliters of peripheral blood from every donor. Samples had at least 7 million PBMCs isolated from them. This sample was taken from a study of blood T cells in healthy people across ages. Turning to the study itself: About one barcoded beta molecule per two T cells came from capture by template switching. Study observations and caveats: In long-lived donors, naive CD4+ cell counts and diversity exceeded those of aged donors.

The use of a sample-barcoded 5' primer and a J-beta primer mix characterized a second PCR of roughly 7 to 11 cycles. TCRdb reprocessed the 5' RACE reads with MiXCR, giving one entry per CDR3 protein. The top ten hold roughly 40% of the sample, which has 700,000 to 900,000 distinct CDR3 sequences, about 53% seen once. The TCR was taken from a man older than 75 in good health. Input material: blood.

The CDR3 here is CAWSVLAGVNNEQYF. The CDR3 DNA is TGTGCCTGGAGTGTCTTAGCGGGAGTAAACAATGAGCAGTACTTC. This chain links TRBV30 with TRBJ2-5; TRBD2 matches 9 bases. The CDR3 is made up of 15 amino acids. CDR1 is GTSNPN, CDR2 SVGIG, per germline (reference sequence). J gave up 11 bases and V 0 bases, and 13 bases lay outside the gene matches.